The entry below describes one T cell receptor beta chain. Its antigen is unidentified. The record originates from a study of neoadjuvant nivolumab and ipilimumab in lung cancer. The ends lost 2 bases at V and 6 bases at J; junction bases unmatched: 1. This CDR3 is built from 15 residues. Germline assignment: CDR1 SGHNT and CDR2 YENEEA. Some clones are missing from TCRdb's copy, which holds only in-frame ones; the method was immunoSEQ multiplex PCR. The sample shows under 20,000 clones, about 87% of them seen only once. Study observations and caveats: Pretherapy blood TCR richness correlated positively with resected tumor richness. Only two of four nivolumab-treated tumors gained richness and clonality by surgery.

This TCR came from an adult with non-small cell lung cancer. The chain employs TRBV11-3 and TRBJ2-1, with 13 bases identical to TRBD2. Sequencing was performed on peripheral blood, taken before neoadjuvant nivolumab, alone or with ipilimumab. This chain's CDR3 is CASSLRTSGSNEQFF. As DNA, the CDR3 is TGTGCCAGCAGCTTACGGACTAGCGGGAGCAATGAGCAGTTCTTC.